These 21 T cell receptor beta chains originate from one sample sequenced in a study of shared clonotypes between healthy human individuals. Here immunoSEQ multiplex PCR was the method, and the copy in TCRdb shows in-frame clones only, minus some. This table has millions of clones, 95% appearing once. Sequenced input: naive CD4+ T cells sorted from blood. The subset is: CD45RA+ positively selected. All receptors derive from a man between 18 and 35 years old in good health.

The CDR3 loop reads CASSLMAGQPYEQYF. DNA of the CDR3: TGTGCCAGCAGTTTGATGGCGGGGCAACCCTACGAGCAGTACTTC. The rearrangement uses TRBV27 and TRBJ2-7; a weak D match, TRBD2 (6 bases). This CDR3 is 15 amino acids long. V was pared by 3 bases and J by 2 bases, with 14 bases between. CDR1 and CDR2 from the germline V gene are MNHEY and SMNVEV (reference sequence).

CDR3 nucleotides: TGTGCCAGTAGACCGACCGGGGGTAGAGACCAGCATTTT. This encodes CASRPTGGRDQHF. The V and J genes are TRBV19 and TRBJ1-5; TRBD1 might be the D (5 bases). V was clipped by 6 bases and J by 12 bases, with 18 bases between them. The CDR3 covers 13 residues. CDR1 is LNHDA and CDR2 is SQIVND in the germline V gene (reference sequence).

The genes are TRBV7-2 and TRBJ1-1; D might be TRBD1 (5 bases). This CDR3 region has 13 residues. V was shortened by 4 bases and J by 4 bases, with 10 bases between the two germline ends. Germline lookup yields CDR1 SGHTA and CDR2 FQGNSA. The CDR3 DNA follows: TGTGCCAGCAGCTCACTGGGGCCCACTGAAGCTTTCTTT. Translation gives CASSSLGPTEAFF. Variable domain in full (rest from reference TRBV7-2 and TRBJ1-1): GAGVSQSPSNKVTEKGKDVELRCDPISGHTALYWYRQSLGQGLEFLIYFQGNSAPDKSGLPSDRFSAERTGGSVSTLTIQRTQQEDSAVYLCASSSLGPTEAFFGQGTRLTVV.

This chain links TRBV7-9 with TRBJ1-3; D is undetermined. Trimming shortened V by 1 base and J by 4 bases, and 11 bases separated the two germline ends. The CDR3 spans 15 residues. CDR1 SEHNR and CDR2 FQNEAQ come from the germline V gene (reference sequence). The chain's CDR3 is CASSLEGRGGNTIYF. CDR3 DNA: TGTGCCAGCAGCTTAGAAGGACGAGGAGGAAACACCATATATTTT. The variable domain in full, completed from reference TRBV7-9 and TRBJ1-3, reads DTGVSQNPRHKITKRGQNVTFRCDPISEHNRLYWYRQTLGQGPEFLTYFQNEAQLEKSRLLSDRFSAERPKGSFSTLEIQRTEQGDSAMYLCASSLEGRGGNTIYFGEGSWLTVV.

V usage is TRBV5-1 and J usage is TRBJ2-1; maybe TRBD1 (6 bases). Germline V gene sequence: CDR1 SGHRS, CDR2 YFSETQ. V was shortened by 2 bases and J by 6 bases, with 18 bases between the two germline ends. The CDR3 totals 16 residues. CDR3 region: CASSFEGWGLGNEQFF. The DNA for the CDR3 is TGCGCCAGCAGCTTCGAAGGGTGGGGGCTCGGCAATGAGCAGTTCTTC. Full variable domain (outside the CDR3, taken from reference TRBV5-1 and TRBJ2-1): KAGVTQTPRYLIKTRGQQVTLSCSPISGHRSVSWYQQTPGQGLQFLFEYFSETQRNKGNFPGRFSGRQFSNSRSEMNVSTLELGDSALYLCASSFEGWGLGNEQFFGPGTRLTVL.

V and J are TRBV9 and TRBJ2-5; 14 nucleotides align to TRBD2. The CDR3 contains 18 residues. Germline V CDR1 and CDR2: SGDLS, YYNGEE. The V segment lost 2 bases and the J segment 0 bases; nucleotides outside the gene matches: 6. The CDR3 nucleotides read TGTGCCAGCAGCGTCGGGACTAGCGGGAGAGGGTACCAAGAGACCCAGTACTTC. Translated: CASSVGTSGRGYQETQYF.

This clone was seen a handful of times. Other DNA sequences from this sample encode an identical CDR3 as well. The V call is TRBV14, the J call TRBJ1-5; unclear D gene. The germline V gene has CDR1 SGHDN and CDR2 FVKESK. The CDR3 spans 13 residues. Between the trimmed V and J ends, which lost 0 bases and 6 bases, there was a span of 6 bases. CDR3 sequence reads: CASSQDLRQPQHF. DNA of the CDR3: TGTGCCAGCAGCCAAGATCTGCGTCAGCCCCAGCATTTT.

As regards this clone: The same CDR3 can be traced to other DNA sequences in this sample. This chain connects TRBV30 to TRBJ1-5, with D possibly being TRBD1 (5 bases). The CDR3 runs to 12 residues. The germline gives CDR1 GTSNPN, CDR2 SVGIG (reference sequence). V lost 3 bases and J lost 5, with 8 bases in between. In DNA form, the CDR3 reads TGTGCCTGGAGCGGGGGGGATCAGCCCCAGCATTTT. Encoded protein: CAWSGGDQPQHF.

This chain uses TRBV6-1 with TRBJ1-5, with D possibly being TRBD1 (5 bases). V lost 2 bases and J 2 bases, leaving 13 bases between the germline ends. Germline CDR1 MNHNS, CDR2 SASEGT. The CDR3 extends over 16 amino acids. DNA for the CDR3: TGTGCCAGCAGTGAATTTGGAGGGGAGGGCAATCAGCCCCAGCATTTT. Translation: CASSEFGGEGNQPQHF.

V usage is TRBV2 and J usage is TRBJ2-3; D unresolved. This CDR3 has 12 residues. V was clipped by 5 bases and J by 6 bases, with 9 bases between them. CDR1 is SNHLY, CDR2 FYNNEI, per germline. CDR3 in amino acids: CASSFFPDTQYF. The DNA for the CDR3 is TGTGCCAGCAGTTTCTTTCCGGATACGCAGTATTTT. Combining the CDR3 with reference TRBV2 and TRBJ2-3 gives the whole variable domain EPEVTQTPSHQVTQMGQEVILRCVPISNHLYFYWYRQILGQKVEFLVSFYNNEISEKSEIFDDQFSVERPDGSNFTLKIRSTKLEDSAMYFCASSFFPDTQYFGPGTRLTVL.

In its sample, this clone was seen a few times. J is TRBJ1-2 and V is TRBV29-1; D gene unclear. With 2 bases removed from V and 4 bases from J, the gap between germline ends came to 11 bases. The CDR3 is made up of 13 amino acids. In germline, CDR1 is SQVTM, CDR2 ANQGSEA. The CDR3 coding sequence is TGCAGCGTTGAACGTAACCCCGTCTATGGCTACACCTTC. This encodes CSVERNPVYGYTF.

This chain joins TRBV5-3 and TRBJ2-1; D remains unclear. TRBV5-3 is annotated as an ORF whose role is uncertain. This CDR3 has 14 residues. The V end lost 4 bases, the J end lost 2 bases, and 10 bases lay between the germline ends. CDR3 bases: TGTGCCAGAAGCAGAGACACCCCCTACAATGAGCAGTTCTTC. Amino acids: CARSRDTPYNEQFF.

The chain links TRBV5-4 to TRBJ1-4, with D possibly TRBD1 on 6 matching bases. CDR1 is SGHNT and CDR2 is YYREEE in the germline V gene (reference sequence). Between the trimmed V and J ends, which lost 0 bases and 0 bases, there was a span of 9 bases. The CDR3 runs to 16 residues. This chain's CDR3 is CASSLGQDPTNEKLFF. The CDR3 DNA follows: TGTGCCAGCAGCTTGGGACAGGACCCAACTAATGAAAAACTGTTTTTT.

This clone was seen just once. This sequence joins TRBV28 and TRBJ2-3, with TRBD1 matching over 7 bases. Trimming cost V 2 bases and J 2 bases; bases outside gene matches: 4. The CDR3 length is 15 residues. Germline-derived CDR1 and CDR2 are MDHEN and SYDVKM. The CDR3: CASSLGDRLTDTQYF. DNA of the CDR3: TGTGCCAGCAGTTTAGGGGACAGACTCACAGATACGCAGTATTTT.

The chain employs TRBV28 and TRBJ2-2; maybe TRBD1 (5 bases). Trimming removed 4 bases at V and 2 bases at J, with 11 bases between. CDR3 length: 15 residues. CDR1 and CDR2 from the germline V gene are MDHEN and SYDVKM. The CDR3 loop reads CASSSRAFNTGELFF. The DNA for the CDR3 is TGTGCCAGCAGTTCCAGGGCCTTTAACACCGGGGAGCTGTTTTTT.

The chain employs TRBV7-9 and TRBJ1-2; TRBD1 might be the D (5 bases). Between the trimmed V and J ends, which lost 2 bases and 0 bases, there was a span of 13 bases. This CDR3 region has 16 residues. CDR1 SEHNR and CDR2 FQNEAQ come from the germline V gene (reference sequence). The CDR3 nucleotides are TGTGCCAGCAGCTTAACTGGGGCACACCCTAACTATGGCTACACCTTC. As protein: CASSLTGAHPNYGYTF.

The rearrangement joins TRBV7-8 to TRBJ1-2, with TRBD1 identical over 7 bases. Unmatched junction bases numbered 4, after V lost 5 bases and J lost 7 bases. The CDR3 is 12 residues long. Germline values: CDR1 SGHVS, CDR2 FQNEAQ. The CDR3 loop is CASSPGQFGYTF. In DNA, the CDR3 is TGTGCCAGCAGCCCGGGACAGTTTGGCTACACCTTC. Supplemented by reference TRBV7-8 and TRBJ1-2, the full variable domain reads GAGVSQSPRYKVAKRGQDVALRCDPISGHVSLFWYQQALGQGPEFLTYFQNEAQLDKSGLPSDRFFAERPEGSVSTLKIQRTQQEDSAVYLCASSPGQFGYTFGSGTRLTVV.

The J gene is TRBJ2-1, the V gene TRBV11-3; D might be TRBD1 or TRBD2, each matching 5 bases. The germline V and J ends were trimmed by 5 bases and 6 bases, with 17 bases remaining between them. The CDR3 sequence is 15 residues long. Germline values: CDR1 SGHNT, CDR2 YENEEA. CDR3 amino acids: CASSPGTDRINEQFF. CDR3 nucleotides: TGTGCCAGCAGCCCCGGGACGGATCGAATCAATGAGCAGTTCTTC.

In this sample, this clone turned up a few times. This sample includes further DNA sequences coding for the same CDR3. V gene TRBV5-1 combines with J gene TRBJ1-5, with a tentative D call TRBD1 (5 bases). This CDR3 comprises 14 residues. Germline V gives CDR1 SGHRS, CDR2 YFSETQ. Trimming pared 0 bases from V and 5 bases from J, leaving 9 bases between. In DNA, the CDR3 is TGCGCCAGCAGCTTGGCCGGGGGTTATCAGCCCCAGCATTTT. Amino acid sequence: CASSLAGGYQPQHF.

Concerning this clone: The sample has other DNA sequences that encode this CDR3 too. This chain links TRBV5-1 with TRBJ2-5, with D possibly TRBD2 on 5 matching bases. The CDR3 loop spans 14 amino acids. Germline CDR1 SGHRS, CDR2 YFSETQ. Trimming left V 0 bases short and J 1 base short, with 7 bases between. The CDR3 loop is CASSLAAGQETQYF. The CDR3 nucleotides are TGCGCCAGCAGCTTGGCCGCGGGCCAAGAGACCCAGTACTTC.

A note on this clone: The identical CDR3 is also encoded by other nucleotide sequences in the sample. The V gene is TRBV18, the J gene TRBJ2-2; maybe TRBD1 (5 bases). Germline loops: CDR1 KGHSH, CDR2 LQKENI. This CDR3 has 14 residues. Deletions cut 3 bases from V and 1 base from J, with 6 bases between. CDR3 loop: CASSPQGNTGELFF. As DNA, the CDR3 is TGTGCCAGCTCACCGCAGGGGAACACCGGGGAGCTGTTTTTT.